This T cell receptor (beta chain) was captured in a study of T cells after yellow fever vaccination. Regarding the study as a whole: On re-exposure, the response was weaker but peaked faster, at day 5 versus 15. Most clones from primary vaccination were detected again post-booster (just over 95% CD4, about 88% CD8).

In TCRdb, the 5' RACE reads were re-called with MiXCR into one record per CDR3 protein. Among 250,000 to 400,000 distinct CDR3 sequences, around 4.4% were seen once, and the ten largest hold 15% to 20%. The CDR3 has 13 amino acids. Germline V lookup: CDR1 KGHDR, CDR2 SFDVKD. The V and J ends lost 5 bases and 7 bases respectively, with 8 bases between them. Comment on this clonotype: Antigen specificity is unknown.

Sample: PBMCs, taken 15 days after the yellow fever booster vaccination. The gene calls are TRBV24-1 and TRBJ1-6; no definite D call. The TCR was taken from a young man who received the YFV17D yellow fever vaccine. The CDR3 loop reads CATSASLNSPLHF. In nucleotides, the CDR3 is TGTGCCACCAGTGCCTCCCTAAATTCACCCCTCCACTTT.